The 27 T cell receptor beta chains presented below share a single source sample, sequenced in a study of blood T cell repertoires in COVID-19. Only in-frame clones appear in the TCRdb table, and some are missing; sequencing was by immunoSEQ multiplex PCR. The data contain about 230,000 clones, about 91% of them seen just once; the ten biggest clones take up 2.5%. Source material: PBMCs or T cells enriched from blood (not recorded which). The source of these receptors is a woman aged 40-49 years with acute COVID-19.

This chain uses TRBV2 with TRBJ2-1; 11 nucleotides line up with TRBD2. The V segment lost 7 bases and the J segment 8 bases; nucleotides outside the gene matches: 13. The CDR3 loop spans 16 amino acids. CDR1 is SNHLY, CDR2 FYNNEI, per germline. The CDR3 sequence is CASNGQRLAGTDEQFF. The CDR3 DNA sequence: TGTGCCAGCAACGGACAAAGACTAGCGGGGACGGATGAGCAGTTCTTC.

The sample holds one count of this clone. The V gene is TRBV7-9, the J gene TRBJ2-2; TRBD1 is a possible D gene (6 bases). The CDR3 spans 15 residues. Germline V gives CDR1 SEHNR, CDR2 FQNEAQ (reference sequence). V shed 5 bases and J shed 0 bases, with 10 bases lying between them. The CDR3 coding sequence is TGTGCCAGCAGCCCGGACAGACCGAACACCGGGGAGCTGTTTTTT. Translating gives CASSPDRPNTGELFF.

This clone was picked up many times. This rearrangement joins TRBV5-4 to TRBJ1-4, with 7 bases matching TRBD1. The CDR3 totals 15 residues. Per the germline V gene, CDR1 is SGHNT and CDR2 is YYREEE (reference sequence). Trimming removed 3 bases from V and 3 bases from J; junction bases left unmatched: 5. CDR3 sequence (DNA): TGTGCCAGCAGCTCCCCCGGGACAGCTAATGAAAAACTGTTTTTT. Amino acids: CASSSPGTANEKLFF.

This sequence joins TRBV7-9 and TRBJ1-4; 7 bases match TRBD1. The CDR3 totals 16 residues. Germline CDR1 SEHNR, CDR2 FQNEAQ (reference sequence). Losses at the gene ends were 5 bases for V and 4 bases for J; bases not matched to a gene: 10. The chain's CDR3 is CASSKRGTVYNEKLFF. The CDR3, as DNA: TGTGCCAGCAGCAAACGAGGGACAGTTTATAATGAAAAACTGTTTTTT.

This sequence joins TRBV7-9 and TRBJ1-2; D gene ambiguous. The CDR3 has 12 residues. V gave up 1 base and J gave up 8 bases, with 8 bases separating them. Germline lookup yields CDR1 SEHNR and CDR2 FQNEAQ (reference sequence). The CDR3 region is CASSLERMGYTF. The CDR3 DNA sequence: TGTGCCAGCAGCTTAGAGCGGATGGGCTACACCTTC. The entire variable domain, with the rest obtained from reference TRBV7-9 and TRBJ1-2, is as follows: DTGVSQNPRHKITKRGQNVTFRCDPISEHNRLYWYRQTLGQGPEFLTYFQNEAQLEKSRLLSDRFSAERPKGSFSTLEIQRTEQGDSAMYLCASSLERMGYTFGSGTRLTVV.

J is TRBJ2-5 and V is TRBV18, with TRBD1 identical over 9 bases. The CDR3 contains 16 residues. V shed 1 base and J 1 base; nucleotides not matched to a gene: 4. Per the germline V gene, CDR1 is KGHSH and CDR2 is LQKENI. The CDR3 coding sequence is TGTGCCAGCTCACCACAGACAGGGGGTGTCCAAGAGACCCAGTACTTC. This encodes CASSPQTGGVQETQYF.

The chain is built from TRBV3-1 (or the pseudogene TRBV3-2) and TRBJ2-5; 9 bases line up with TRBD2. This CDR3 region has 18 residues. Germline V gene data show CDR1 as LGHDT and CDR2 as YNNKEL (reference sequence). Losses at the gene ends were 0 bases for V and 0 bases for J; bases not matched to a gene: 8. CDR3: CASSQDIVASGNQETQYF. In nucleotides, the CDR3 is TGTGCCAGCAGCCAAGACATCGTGGCTAGCGGGAACCAAGAGACCCAGTACTTC.

This chain joins TRBV14 and TRBJ1-4, with D perhaps TRBD1 (6 bases). CDR3 length equals 13 residues. Trimming cost V 3 bases and J 14 bases, with 16 bases left between them. The germline gives CDR1 SGHDN, CDR2 FVKESK. The CDR3 region is CASSQDHIQGLFF. DNA for the CDR3: TGTGCCAGCAGCCAGGATCATATACAGGGCCTGTTTTTT.

CDR3 protein: CASRSDGRINEQFF. For the CDR3, the DNA is TGCGCCAGCAGGAGCGACGGGAGGATTAATGAGCAGTTCTTC. This chain links TRBV5-1 with TRBJ2-1; TRBD2 agrees at 7 bases. The junction had 9 bases not matched to a gene; V was cut back by 5 bases and J by 7 bases. Looked up from germline, CDR1 is SGHRS and CDR2 is YFSETQ. This CDR3 has 14 amino acids.

J is TRBJ2-3 and V is TRBV24-1; 11 bases are shared with TRBD1. Germline lookup yields CDR1 KGHDR and CDR2 SFDVKD. V lost 4 bases to trimming and J lost 5 bases; unmatched junction nucleotides: 4. The CDR3 has 15 residues. The CDR3 sequence is CATSDPGTGGDTQYF. The CDR3 nucleotides read TGTGCCACCAGTGACCCCGGGACAGGGGGAGATACGCAGTATTTT.

The chain carries TRBV7-8 and TRBJ2-3; perhaps TRBD2 as D (5 bases). The CDR3 has 16 residues. The germline CDR1 and CDR2 sequences are SGHVS and FQNEAQ. V lost 5 bases and J 3 bases, leaving 18 bases between the germline ends. The CDR3 region has the DNA TGTGCCAGCAGCCGAATGATTAGCACGGGGACAGATACGCAGTATTTT. Translating it yields CASSRMISTGTDTQYF. The full variable domain, rest sourced from reference TRBV7-8 and TRBJ2-3, is GAGVSQSPRYKVAKRGQDVALRCDPISGHVSLFWYQQALGQGPEFLTYFQNEAQLDKSGLPSDRFFAERPEGSVSTLKIQRTQQEDSAVYLCASSRMISTGTDTQYFGPGTRLTVL.

V is TRBV6-2 or TRBV6-3 and J is TRBJ1-2; TRBD1 aligns across 9 bases. This CDR3 spans 16 amino acids. The ends lost 4 bases at V and 0 bases at J; junction bases unmatched: 6. Looked up from germline, CDR1 is MNHEY and CDR2 is SVGEGT. CDR3 sequence reads: CASSSDRGGANYGYTF. Here the CDR3 DNA reads TGTGCCAGCAGTTCCGACAGGGGGGGAGCTAACTATGGCTACACCTTC.

CDR3 sequence reads: CASGLVRADTQYF. The DNA of the CDR3 is TGTGCTAGTGGTTTAGTGAGAGCAGATACGCAGTATTTT. This rearrangement joins TRBV12-5 to TRBJ2-3; no clear D. Germline V CDR1 and CDR2: LGHNT, FRNRAP. The CDR3 has 13 amino acids. The V gene lost 3 bases and the J gene lost 4 bases, with 8 bases spanning the gap. The full variable domain, rest sourced from reference TRBV12-5 and TRBJ2-3, is DARVTQTPRHKVTEMGQEVTMRCQPILGHNTVFWYRQTMMQGLELLAYFRNRAPLDDSGMPKDRFSAEMPDATLATLKIQPSEPRDSAVYFCASGLVRADTQYFGPGTRLTVL.

This clone was detected only a few times. The chain uses TRBV7-2 and TRBJ2-5; the match to TRBD1 covers 7 bases. V shed 2 bases, J shed 4 bases, and the junction held 16 bases outside the gene matches. The CDR3 has 18 residues. CDR1 and CDR2 from the germline V gene are SGHTA and FQGNSA. CDR3 residues: CASSLRDPYRGFPETQYF. CDR3 DNA sequence: TGTGCCAGCAGCTTAAGGGATCCGTACAGGGGTTTTCCAGAGACCCAGTACTTC.

This chain connects TRBV3-1 (or the pseudogene TRBV3-2) to TRBJ1-5; no firm D call. Germline V lookup: CDR1 LGHDT, CDR2 YNNKEL (reference sequence). The CDR3 is 13 amino acids. Trimming stripped 4 bases from V and 5 bases from J, with 9 bases between. The CDR3 reads CASSPPGHQPQHF. CDR3 coding DNA: TGTGCCAGCAGCCCACCAGGTCATCAGCCCCAGCATTTT.

This clone was counted between two and nine times. This chain connects TRBV4-1 to TRBJ1-2; unclear D gene. Trimming pared 5 bases from V and 8 bases from J, leaving 9 bases between. Per germline, CDR1 MGHRA and CDR2 YSYEKL. This CDR3 has 11 residues. This CDR3 reads CASSASVGYTF. The CDR3 nucleotides read TGCGCCAGCAGCGCCTCGGTCGGCTACACCTTC.

This chain uses TRBV3-1 (or the pseudogene TRBV3-2) with TRBJ1-2, with D possibly matching TRBD1 (5 bases). Between the trimmed V and J ends, which lost 1 base and 4 bases, there was a span of 16 bases. The CDR3 totals 16 residues. The germline CDR1 and CDR2 sequences are LGHDT and YNNKEL (reference sequence). CDR3 bases: TGTGCCAGCAGCCAAGGGGGGAGGAACAGCCGCTATGGCTACACCTTC. This gives the protein CASSQGGRNSRYGYTF.

The chain is built from TRBV6-2 or TRBV6-3 and TRBJ1-3, with D unresolved. The CDR3 runs to 15 residues. Trimming cost V 0 bases and J 0 bases, with 6 bases left between them. CDR1 and CDR2 from the germline V gene are MNHEY and SVGEGT. In nucleotides, the CDR3 is TGTGCCAGCAGTTACTCGCGAGGCTCTGGAAACACCATATATTTT. Amino acids: CASSYSRGSGNTIYF.

The chain uses TRBV5-1 and TRBJ2-5; D is perhaps TRBD1 (6 bases). CDR1 and CDR2 from the germline V gene are SGHRS and YFSETQ. The CDR3 is 15 residues long. V lost 7 bases and J lost 3, with 19 bases in between. The CDR3 reads CASESGAGAEETQYF. DNA for the CDR3: TGCGCCAGCGAGTCCGGGGCAGGGGCAGAAGAGACCCAGTACTTC. The full variable domain, rest sourced from reference TRBV5-1 and TRBJ2-5, is KAGVTQTPRYLIKTRGQQVTLSCSPISGHRSVSWYQQTPGQGLQFLFEYFSETQRNKGNFPGRFSGRQFSNSRSEMNVSTLELGDSALYLCASESGAGAEETQYFGPGTRLLVL.

The genes are TRBV5-4 and TRBJ2-3; perhaps TRBD1 as D (5 bases). The CDR3 loop spans 16 amino acids. Germline CDR1 reads SGHNT; CDR2 reads YYREEE (reference sequence). V dropped 4 bases and J dropped 5 bases, with 20 bases sitting between them. The CDR3 region is CASSPGMQGHGDTQYF. The CDR3 region has the DNA TGTGCCAGCAGCCCCGGCATGCAGGGCCATGGAGATACGCAGTATTTT.

The CDR3 here is CATSRPAGTSGSFNTGELFF. The DNA of the CDR3 is TGTGCCACCAGCAGGCCCGCGGGGACTAGCGGGAGTTTTAACACCGGGGAGCTGTTTTTT. The V and J genes are TRBV15 and TRBJ2-2; 14 bases agree with TRBD2. This CDR3 is 20 amino acids long. Looked up from germline, CDR1 is LNHNV and CDR2 is YYDKDF (reference sequence). V lost 3 bases to trimming and J lost 2 bases; unmatched junction nucleotides: 11.

The rearrangement uses TRBV18 and TRBJ1-5, with TRBD1 matching over 7 bases. CDR1 KGHSH and CDR2 LQKENI come from the germline V gene. The CDR3 contains 14 residues. Trimming at V came to 2 bases and at J to 6 bases, leaving 4 bases not matched to a gene. In nucleotides, the CDR3 is TGTGCCAGCTCACCAGGGACAGACAGTCAGCCCCAGCATTTT. Translation gives CASSPGTDSQPQHF.

CDR3 nucleotides: TGTGCCAGCAGTTTCGGAGCGGGTACGCAGTATTTT. This gives the protein CASSFGAGTQYF. The rearrangement joins TRBV27 to TRBJ2-3, with D possibly matching TRBD2 (6 bases). V was clipped by 3 bases and J by 8 bases, with 9 bases between them. Germline loops: CDR1 MNHEY, CDR2 SMNVEV (reference sequence). The CDR3 totals 12 residues.

This clone has only one observation. The V and J genes are TRBV24-1 and TRBJ1-2, with 8 bases lining up with TRBD1. The germline V gene encodes CDR1 KGHDR and CDR2 SFDVKD. V gave up 7 bases and J gave up 2 bases; unmatched junction bases: 5. There are 14 residues in the CDR3. This CDR3 reads CATSRTGINYGYTF. CDR3 DNA: TGTGCCACCAGCCGGACAGGGATCAACTATGGCTACACCTTC.

This rearrangement joins TRBV6-4 to TRBJ2-7; a possible D gene is TRBD1 (5 bases). V was pared by 5 bases and J by 6 bases, with 20 bases between. Germline CDR1 MRHNA, CDR2 SNTAGT. The CDR3 has 15 residues. This CDR3 is CASSSAGNGVREQYV. The CDR3, as DNA: TGTGCCAGCAGTTCCGCAGGGAATGGGGTACGCGAGCAGTACGTC.

This clone was seen once. The rearrangement joins TRBV7-2 to TRBJ1-1; weak D call: TRBD1 (6 bases). The V end lost 5 bases, the J end lost 1 base, and 8 bases lay between the germline ends. The CDR3 runs 13 residues. Germline values: CDR1 SGHTA, CDR2 FQGNSA. This chain's CDR3 is CASSQGRNTEAFF. Here the CDR3 DNA reads TGTGCCAGCAGCCAGGGGAGGAACACTGAAGCTTTCTTT.

CDR3 region: CASRRIGQGGYGYTF. The CDR3 DNA reads as TGTGCCAGTAGAAGAATCGGGCAGGGTGGCTATGGCTACACCTTC. The chain links TRBV19 to TRBJ1-2; D is perhaps TRBD1 (5 bases). Germline assignment: CDR1 LNHDA and CDR2 SQIVND (reference sequence). Trimming pared 6 bases from V and 4 bases from J, leaving 18 bases between. This CDR3 is 15 amino acids long.